These 23 T cell receptor beta chains share one sample of origin, sequenced in a study of blood T cell repertoires in COVID-19. Assay: immunoSEQ multiplex PCR; the TCRdb copy retains only in-frame clones and omits some. The sample has 350,000 to 400,000 clones; around 90% are singletons. Source material: peripheral blood. The source of these receptors is a young woman with COVID-19, enrolled during active disease.

The sample holds a few counts of this clone. The chain carries TRBV18 and TRBJ1-6; a possible D gene is TRBD1 (5 bases). Trimming left V 2 bases short and J 10 bases short, with 9 bases between. Germline V CDR1 and CDR2: KGHSH, LQKENI. The CDR3 covers 13 residues. CDR3 nucleotides: TGTGCCAGCTCACCATCGGGGGAGTCACCCCTCCACTTT. The encoded protein is CASSPSGESPLHF.

The V gene is TRBV6-1, the J gene TRBJ1-6; 11 nucleotides align to TRBD1. From germline, CDR1 is MNHNS and CDR2 SASEGT. The CDR3 has 19 residues. The junction had 10 bases not matched to a gene; V was cut back by 4 bases and J by 2 bases. The CDR3 DNA sequence: TGTGCCAGCAGTGGTGGGGACAGGGGGGCGAGGCCCTATAATTCACCCCTCCACTTT. Protein sequence: CASSGGDRGARPYNSPLHF.

This clone was seen a single time. This sequence joins TRBV19 and TRBJ2-2; weak D call: TRBD2 (6 bases). Germline V gene lookup returns CDR1 LNHDA and CDR2 SQIVND (reference sequence). Trimming left V 7 bases short and J 4 bases short, with 22 bases between. The CDR3 totals 17 residues. CDR3 bases: TGTGCCAGTAACCCTCCGGGACTCAGGAGATTCACCGGGGAGCTGTTTTTT. This sequence encodes CASNPPGLRRFTGELFF.

J is TRBJ1-2 and V is TRBV7-2, with a tentative D call TRBD1 (5 bases). The CDR3 length is 12 residues. The V end was cut by 11 bases, the J end by 5 bases, with 15 bases between. Germline CDR1 reads SGHTA; CDR2 reads FQGNSA. CDR3 nucleotide sequence: TGTGCCCGCGAAGCAGGGTTATATGGCTACACCTTC. Amino acid sequence: CAREAGLYGYTF.

This chain connects TRBV28 to TRBJ1-1, with 8 bases matching TRBD1. Germline assignment: CDR1 MDHEN and CDR2 SYDVKM. CDR3 length: 14 residues. The V gene end was trimmed by 2 bases and the J gene end by 7 bases; junction bases not matched to a gene: 6. The CDR3 sequence: CASSLPGTGSEAFF. The CDR3 nucleotides read TGTGCCAGCAGTTTACCTGGGACAGGTAGTGAAGCTTTCTTT.

This rearrangement joins TRBV5-4 to TRBJ2-1, with 7 bases aligning to TRBD2. Per the germline V gene, CDR1 is SGHNT and CDR2 is YYREEE (reference sequence). The V segment lost 3 bases and the J segment 4 bases; nucleotides outside the gene matches: 7. CDR3 length equals 15 residues. CDR3 in amino acids: CASSWTGTMYNEQFF. In DNA form, the CDR3 reads TGTGCCAGCAGCTGGACCGGGACTATGTACAATGAGCAGTTCTTC. Full variable domain (rest looked up from reference TRBV5-4 and TRBJ2-1): ETGVTQSPTHLIKTRGQQVTLRCSSQSGHNTVSWYQQALGQGPQFIFQYYREEENGRGNFPPRFSGLQFPNYSSELNVNALELDDSALYLCASSWTGTMYNEQFFGPGTRLTVL.

V and J are TRBV29-1 and TRBJ2-7; 10 nucleotides agree with TRBD1. Germline V gene lookup returns CDR1 SQVTM and CDR2 ANQGSEA. CDR3 length: 15 residues. V was clipped by 1 base and J by 4 bases; unmatched bases: 7. CDR3 DNA sequence: TGCAGCGTTGAAGTCACCCGGGACAGGGGTTACGAGCAGTACTTC. Translation gives CSVEVTRDRGYEQYF.

The CDR3 DNA sequence: TGTGCCAGCAGTTATGCCAGCGGCAGTTACAATGAGCAGTTCTTC. Amino acids: CASSYASGSYNEQFF. The rearrangement links TRBV6-2 or TRBV6-3 to TRBJ2-1; possible D gene TRBD2, 5 bases. Trimming cost V 3 bases and J 4 bases, with 13 bases left between them. The CDR3 spans 15 residues. From germline, CDR1 is MNHEY and CDR2 SVGEGT.

The chain uses TRBV6-5 and TRBJ2-7; a weak D match, TRBD1 (5 bases). The CDR3 totals 11 residues. V lost 7 bases and J lost 5, with 9 bases in between. Germline CDR1 MNHEY, CDR2 SVGAGI. The CDR3 protein is CASTLGDEQYF. In DNA, the CDR3 is TGTGCCAGCACCCTAGGGGACGAGCAGTACTTC.

CDR3 DNA: TGTGCCAGCAGCTTGAACAGAAACACCGGGGAGCTGTTTTTT. Its translation is CASSLNRNTGELFF. V is TRBV7-6 and J is TRBJ2-2, with D uncertain. The CDR3 is 14 amino acids. Germline assignment: CDR1 SGHVS and CDR2 FNYEAQ. Trimming left V 3 bases short and J 2 bases short, with 7 bases between.

The chain has TRBV7-6 and TRBJ2-1, with D perhaps TRBD1 (5 bases). With 4 bases removed from V and 8 bases from J, the gap between germline ends came to 15 bases. CDR3 length: 14 residues. Germline-derived CDR1 and CDR2 are SGHVS and FNYEAQ. The CDR3 protein is CASSSLYQGDEQFF. CDR3 nucleotides: TGTGCCAGCAGCTCTCTATACCAGGGCGATGAGCAGTTCTTC.

This chain links TRBV5-8 with TRBJ2-5; 11 nucleotides align to TRBD1. In germline, CDR1 is SGHTS, CDR2 YDEGEE. With V trimmed by 4 bases and J by 4 bases, 3 bases remained unmatched. This CDR3 is built from 14 residues. The chain's CDR3 is CASSPGQGAETQYF. The DNA of the CDR3 is TGTGCCAGCAGCCCAGGACAGGGGGCAGAGACCCAGTACTTC.

The rearrangement joins TRBV6-5 to TRBJ1-1; 7 nucleotides agree with TRBD1. J lost 3 bases, V lost 10 bases, and 8 bases had no gene match. The CDR3 runs 13 residues. CDR1 is MNHEY and CDR2 is SVGAGI in the germline V gene. CDR3 nucleotide sequence: TGTGCCACCTACAGGGGCTATGACACTGAAGCTTTCTTT. The encoded protein is CATYRGYDTEAFF.

The chain employs TRBV6-2 or TRBV6-3 and TRBJ1-4, with 9 nucleotides matching TRBD1. This CDR3 is built from 14 residues. Germline-derived CDR1 and CDR2 are MNHEY and SVGEGT. J gave up 5 bases and V 6 bases, and 4 bases lay outside the gene matches. The CDR3 coding sequence is TGTGCCAGCAGCTCGGACAGGGGAAATGAAAAACTGTTTTTT. Translating gives CASSSDRGNEKLFF.

This chain joins TRBV28 and TRBJ1-6; 9 nucleotides agree with TRBD1. Trimming took 6 bases from V and 5 from J; bases not matched to a gene: 8. There are 16 residues in the CDR3. CDR1 is MDHEN, CDR2 SYDVKM, per germline. The CDR3 loop is CASSQDRGINNSPLHF. CDR3 DNA: TGTGCCAGCAGCCAAGACAGGGGGATCAATAATTCACCCCTCCACTTT. The full variable domain, its missing parts supplied by reference TRBV28 and TRBJ1-6, is DVKVTQSSRYLVKRTGEKVFLECVQDMDHENMFWYRQDPGLGLRLIYFSYDVKMKEKGDIPEGYSVSREKKERFSLILESASTNQTSMYLCASSQDRGINNSPLHFGNGTRLTVT.

This sequence joins TRBV3-1 (or the pseudogene TRBV3-2) and TRBJ2-3, with 12 nucleotides matching TRBD1. Germline V gene data show CDR1 as LGHDT and CDR2 as YNNKEL (reference sequence). Unmatched junction bases numbered 6, after V lost 4 bases and J lost 7 bases. The CDR3 is 15 residues long. The chain's CDR3 is CASSPGTGGVYTQYF. In nucleotides, the CDR3 is TGTGCCAGCAGCCCCGGGACAGGGGGCGTATATACGCAGTATTTT.

This clone showed up many times. V gene TRBV27 combines with J gene TRBJ1-1; TRBD1 matches at 10 bases. The CDR3 has 15 amino acids. Germline V gene lookup returns CDR1 MNHEY and CDR2 SMNVEV (reference sequence). Trimming removed 5 bases from V and 1 base from J; junction bases left unmatched: 4. The CDR3 DNA reads TGTGCCAGCAGTATCCGGGACAGGGGGAACACTGAAGCTTTCTTT. Its protein is CASSIRDRGNTEAFF.

The rearrangement uses TRBV5-1 and TRBJ1-1, with a weak D call TRBD1 (6 bases). This CDR3 region has 15 residues. The germline gives CDR1 SGHRS, CDR2 YFSETQ. Trimming pared 6 bases from V and 2 bases from J, leaving 17 bases between. The CDR3 DNA follows: TGCGCCAGCATTCAGGGGACACCTTTTAACACTGAAGCTTTCTTT. Translated: CASIQGTPFNTEAFF. The complete variable domain, with remaining parts taken from reference TRBV5-1 and TRBJ1-1, reads KAGVTQTPRYLIKTRGQQVTLSCSPISGHRSVSWYQQTPGQGLQFLFEYFSETQRNKGNFPGRFSGRQFSNSRSEMNVSTLELGDSALYLCASIQGTPFNTEAFFGQGTRLTVV.

The chain combines TRBV19 with TRBJ2-6, with 7 bases that match TRBD1. The CDR3 runs to 17 residues. With 2 bases clipped from V and 0 bases from J, the junction kept 4 bases outside the gene matches. Germline CDR1 is LNHDA and CDR2 is SQIVND (reference sequence). DNA of the CDR3: TGTGCCAGTAGTATATTCGGGACAGACTCTGGGGCCAACGTCCTGACTTTC. It yields the protein CASSIFGTDSGANVLTF.

This sequence joins TRBV7-2 and TRBJ1-3, with 8 bases matching TRBD1. The CDR3 contains 14 residues. Germline V gene lookup returns CDR1 SGHTA and CDR2 FQGNSA. J gave up 3 bases and V 5 bases, and 3 bases lay outside the gene matches. The DNA of the CDR3 is TGTGCCAGCAGCCCCGGACAGGGTGGAAACACCATATATTTT. Its translation is CASSPGQGGNTIYF.

The chain joins TRBV19 to TRBJ1-6; 8 nucleotides match TRBD1. Unmatched junction bases numbered 11, after V lost 5 bases and J lost 8 bases. The CDR3 sequence is 16 residues long. The germline V gene encodes CDR1 LNHDA and CDR2 SQIVND (reference sequence). The DNA for the CDR3 is TGTGCCAGTAGTGCACGTCAGGGGGCGTGGGATTCACCCCTCCACTTT. Translated, it gives CASSARQGAWDSPLHF.

V usage is TRBV5-4 and J usage is TRBJ2-3; 15 nucleotides align to TRBD2. Germline values: CDR1 SGHNT, CDR2 YYREEE (reference sequence). V trimming: 6 bases; J trimming: 0 bases; junction bases outside the gene matches: 8. The CDR3 runs 18 residues. The CDR3 nucleotides are TGTGCCAGCATAGATCGGACTAGCGGGGGGGCAAGCACAGATACGCAGTATTTT. It specifies CASIDRTSGGASTDTQYF.

The chain has TRBV11-3 and TRBJ2-5, with TRBD1 matching 9 bases. The J segment lost 2 bases and the V segment lost 4 bases, leaving 8 bases of the junction unmatched. This CDR3 has 16 residues. The germline gives CDR1 SGHNT, CDR2 YENEEA. CDR3 region: CASSSQGAAYQETQYF. The CDR3 DNA sequence: TGTGCCAGCAGCTCACAGGGGGCGGCTTATCAAGAGACCCAGTACTTC.